This T cell receptor (beta chain) appears in the sequencing data of a study of shared clonotypes between healthy human individuals. CDR1 and CDR2 (germline): ENHRY, SYGVKD. This CDR3 region has 16 residues. V was cut by 0 bases and J by 7 bases, with 19 bases left in between. This clone has only one observation. Its antigen is still unknown. Study results and limitations: A few donors shared 4.5% to 6.5% of their naive CD4 clonotypes.

The repertoire was sequenced with immunoSEQ multiplex PCR; TCRdb's copy has only in-frame clones and lacks some. There are about 2.3 million clones in the sample; approximately 95% occur only once, and under 0.45% lies in the top ten. Specimen: naive CD4+ T cells from PBMCs. Described subset: CD45RA+ positively selected. This clonotype was sampled from a man in his late teens or twenties in good health. Some clones in this sample may be carry-over from other donors' samples. The V and J genes are TRBV10-3 and TRBJ2-7; D remains ambiguous. CDR3 DNA sequence: TGTGCCATCAGTGAGTCAGTAGGGTCAGTAGGTGGGGAGCAGTACTTC. Its translation: CAISESVGSVGGEQYF.